This TCR beta chain stems from a study of T-cell reconstitution after alpha-beta-depleted transplantation in children. Study conclusions and caveats: A year had passed since transplant, and T-cell counts and diversity by then came mostly from newly produced T cells. At day 60, the high TCRbeta diversity found in some patients originated from recipient T cells and thymic progenitors that had survived. Roughly two months post-transplant, alpha-beta T cells reportedly originated from several hundred graft clones that had expanded.

This clonotype was seen only a few times. The antigen remains undetermined. Looked up from germline, CDR1 is MGHRA and CDR2 is YSYEKL. Deletions cut 0 bases from V and 3 bases from J, with 19 bases between. CDR3 length: 18 residues. The authors prepared the TCRbeta library with unique molecular identifiers. TCRdb redid the calling of the PCR reads with MiXCR, one entry per CDR3 protein. The table records about a million distinct CDR3 sequences, about 29% of them present only once. The clonotype originates from a boy under two years old who had a stem cell transplant for SCID, so the T cells may come from the graft donor. This material consisted of PBMCs, mostly from graft donor cells, taken 360 days after TCRalphabeta/CD19-depleted stem cell transplant. V is TRBV4-1 and J is TRBJ2-3; D call uncertain. The CDR3 loop is CASSQENSFVKGTDTQYF. The CDR3 DNA is TGCGCCAGCAGCCAAGAAAATTCCTTTGTAAAAGGGACAGATACGCAGTATTTT.